The 28 T cell receptor beta chains given below trace back to one sample, sequenced in a study of PD-1 blockade in mismatch repair-deficient tumors. Sequencing used immunoSEQ multiplex PCR; TCRdb keeps in-frame clones, though not all of them. This table holds 20,000 to 25,000 clones, roughly 86% found once. This material consisted of peripheral blood, taken 2 weeks after starting pembrolizumab. Receptors originate from an adult with mismatch repair-deficient cancer.

The CDR3 region has the DNA TGTGCCAGCTCATGGGGACAGGGGAGGTCCTACAATGAGCAGTTCTTC. Its protein is CASSWGQGRSYNEQFF. The J gene is TRBJ2-1, the V gene TRBV18, with 10 bases fitting TRBD1. There are 16 residues in the CDR3. CDR1 KGHSH and CDR2 LQKENI come from the germline V gene. The trim removed 5 bases at V and 1 base at J, leaving 5 bases unmatched.

The gene calls are TRBV6-5 and TRBJ1-5; TRBD1 matches 8 bases. The CDR3 has 15 residues. The V and J ends lost 6 bases and 4 bases, in that order; junction bases with no gene match: 8. The germline gives CDR1 MNHEY, CDR2 SVGAGI. For the CDR3, the DNA is TGTGCCAGCAGACGCGGACAGGGCCGGAATCAGCCCCAGCATTTT. Its translation is CASRRGQGRNQPQHF.

This rearrangement joins TRBV27 to TRBJ2-3, with D perhaps TRBD2 (6 bases). The CDR3 covers 16 residues. Trimming removed 1 base from V and 0 bases from J, with 11 bases in between. Germline assignment: CDR1 MNHEY and CDR2 SMNVEV (reference sequence). The CDR3 DNA reads TGTGCCAGCAGTTTATTTAGGGGAGGTAGCACAGATACGCAGTATTTT. Translation gives CASSLFRGGSTDTQYF.

The chain carries TRBV28 and TRBJ1-1; D is ambiguous. The CDR3 contains 15 residues. V lost 5 bases and J 3 bases, leaving 16 bases between the germline ends. Germline V gives CDR1 MDHEN, CDR2 SYDVKM. CDR3 coding DNA: TGTGCCAGCAGTCCCCCCGTAAGGTGGGACACTGAAGCTTTCTTT. Residues: CASSPPVRWDTEAFF.

This clone has only one observation. The chain joins TRBV6-4 to TRBJ2-1; 12 positions match TRBD2. Unmatched junction bases numbered 1, after V lost 6 bases and J lost 10 bases. From germline, CDR1 is MRHNA and CDR2 SNTAGT. The CDR3 sequence is 12 residues long. CDR3 amino acids: CASSLAGGEQFF. The DNA of the CDR3 is TGTGCCAGCAGCCTAGCGGGAGGGGAGCAGTTCTTC.

The gene calls are TRBV11-2 and TRBJ2-5; 8 nucleotides match TRBD1. This CDR3 is 14 amino acids long. CDR1 is SGHAT, CDR2 FQNNGV, per germline. V shed 2 bases, J shed 5 bases, and the junction held 4 bases outside the gene matches. In DNA, the CDR3 is TGTGCCAGCAGCTTACAGGGGGCGCGGGAGACCCAGTACTTC. This gives the protein CASSLQGARETQYF. Full variable domain (remainder filled in from reference TRBV11-2 and TRBJ2-5): EAGVAQSPRYKIIEKRQSVAFWCNPISGHATLYWYQQILGQGPKLLIQFQNNGVVDDSQLPKDRFSAERLKGVDSTLKIQPAKLEDSAVYLCASSLQGARETQYFGPGTRLLVL.

The rearrangement uses TRBV5-6 and TRBJ2-1, with TRBD2 matching over 8 bases. With V trimmed by 1 base and J by 0 bases, 3 bases remained unmatched. This CDR3 region has 16 residues. Germline CDR1 is SGHDT and CDR2 is YYEEEE. CDR3 nucleotide sequence: TGTGCCAGCAGCTTGACAGGGACTAGCTCCTACAATGAGCAGTTCTTC. This sequence encodes CASSLTGTSSYNEQFF.

This chain connects TRBV28 to TRBJ1-2; 7 bases are shared with TRBD1. Germline V gene data show CDR1 as MDHEN and CDR2 as SYDVKM. The CDR3 runs to 14 residues. V was pared by 5 bases and J by 2 bases, with 5 bases of the junction left unmatched. The CDR3 reads CASSTGTVNYGYTF. The CDR3 coding sequence is TGTGCCAGCAGTACCGGGACAGTCAACTATGGCTACACCTTC.

V usage is TRBV19 and J usage is TRBJ2-1; D is unresolved. V shed 6 bases and J shed 7 bases, with 10 bases lying between them. Germline V CDR1 and CDR2: LNHDA, SQIVND (reference sequence). The CDR3 loop spans 12 amino acids. The DNA for the CDR3 is TGTGCCAGTAGCCTATTTGGGAATGAGCAGTTCTTC. It encodes CASSLFGNEQFF.

The chain employs TRBV6-1 and TRBJ1-2; D gene unclear. V was cut by 6 bases and J by 4 bases, with 15 bases left in between. There are 14 residues in the CDR3. CDR1 and CDR2 from the germline V gene are MNHNS and SASEGT. The CDR3 nucleotides are TGTGCCAGCAGCGCGGACGGAAACTTCTATGGCTACACCTTC. Protein product: CASSADGNFYGYTF.

The chain links TRBV6-5 to TRBJ1-1; weak D call: TRBD1 (6 bases). The V gene lost 2 bases and the J gene lost 4 bases, with 8 bases spanning the gap. The CDR3 is made up of 13 amino acids. Germline assignment: CDR1 MNHEY and CDR2 SVGAGI. The CDR3 DNA reads TGTGCCAGCAGTTACCACAGGGCCACTGAAGCTTTCTTT. Encoded protein: CASSYHRATEAFF.

The chain recombines TRBV2 with TRBJ1-5; D uncertain. This CDR3 has 14 amino acids. From germline, CDR1 is SNHLY and CDR2 FYNNEI. Trimming took 8 bases from V and 2 from J, leaving 13 bases between them. This chain's CDR3 is CASGRGLGNQPQHF. DNA for the CDR3: TGTGCCAGCGGCCGCGGGTTGGGCAATCAGCCCCAGCATTTT.

The gene calls are TRBV19 and TRBJ2-7; TRBD2 matches at 8 bases. The CDR3 runs 14 residues. V lost 2 bases to trimming and J lost 4 bases; unmatched junction nucleotides: 4. CDR1 is LNHDA and CDR2 is SQIVND in the germline V gene (reference sequence). The chain's CDR3 is CASSITGLAYEQYF. The CDR3 DNA follows: TGTGCCAGTAGTATAACTGGACTAGCTTACGAGCAGTACTTC.

The J gene is TRBJ2-5, the V gene TRBV4-2; D is possibly TRBD1 (6 bases). V was cut by 0 bases and J by 1 base, with 9 bases left in between. The CDR3 is made up of 15 amino acids. Per germline, CDR1 LGHNA and CDR2 YNFKEQ. CDR3 loop: CASSQDRGGQETQYF. The CDR3 DNA follows: TGTGCCAGCAGCCAAGATAGAGGGGGCCAAGAGACCCAGTACTTC.

The chain carries TRBV14 and TRBJ2-5; 9 bases are shared with TRBD2. This CDR3 spans 16 amino acids. The V gene end was trimmed by 5 bases and the J gene end by 5 bases; junction bases not matched to a gene: 12. Germline loops: CDR1 SGHDN, CDR2 FVKESK. The CDR3 region has the DNA TGTGCCAGCAGCGCGGGACTAGCTTACCTCCGGGAGACCCAGTACTTC. Its protein is CASSAGLAYLRETQYF.

For this clone: Other DNA sequences of this sample code for an identical CDR3. This sequence joins TRBV19 and TRBJ1-2; D is unresolved. Trimming left V 5 bases short and J 4 bases short, with 11 bases between. This CDR3 is built from 13 residues. In germline, CDR1 is LNHDA, CDR2 SQIVND (reference sequence). CDR3 region: CASSPRGGYGYTF. In DNA form, the CDR3 reads TGTGCCAGTAGTCCGAGAGGAGGCTATGGCTACACCTTC. Looking up the rest from reference TRBV19 and TRBJ1-2 gives the full variable domain: DGGITQSPKYLFRKEGQNVTLSCEQNLNHDAMYWYRQDPGQGLRLIYYSQIVNDFQKGDIAEGYSVSREKKESFPLTVTSAQKNPTAFYLCASSPRGGYGYTFGSGTRLTVV.

The chain combines TRBV18 with TRBJ1-4, with D unclear. With 0 bases removed from V and 4 bases from J, the gap between germline ends came to 6 bases. From germline, CDR1 is KGHSH and CDR2 LQKENI. The CDR3 length is 14 residues. The CDR3 DNA sequence: TGTGCCAGCTCACCACCCGGGAGTAATGAAAAACTGTTTTTT. Amino acids: CASSPPGSNEKLFF. The complete variable domain, with remaining parts taken from reference TRBV18 and TRBJ1-4, reads NAGVMQNPRHLVRRRGQEARLRCSPMKGHSHVYWYRQLPEEGLKFMVYLQKENIIDESGMPKERFSAEFPKEGPSILRIQQVVRGDSAAYFCASSPPGSNEKLFFGSGTQLSVL.

V and J are TRBV7-9 and TRBJ2-5, with D tentatively TRBD2 (5 bases). CDR1 and CDR2 from the germline V gene are SEHNR and FQNEAQ (reference sequence). This CDR3 region has 15 residues. The V and J ends lost 2 bases and 1 base respectively, with 11 bases between them. The CDR3 bases are TGTGCCAGCAGCTTAAATTTCGCGGGCCAAGAGACCCAGTACTTC. It translates to CASSLNFAGQETQYF. Based on the CDR3 plus reference TRBV7-9 and TRBJ2-5, the full variable domain is DTGVSQNPRHKITKRGQNVTFRCDPISEHNRLYWYRQTLGQGPEFLTYFQNEAQLEKSRLLSDRFSAERPKGSFSTLEIQRTEQGDSAMYLCASSLNFAGQETQYFGPGTRLLVL.

The V gene is TRBV28, the J gene TRBJ2-4, with D maybe TRBD2 (5 bases). There are 21 residues in the CDR3. Deletions cut 2 bases from V and 6 bases from J, with 32 bases between. CDR1 and CDR2 from the germline V gene are MDHEN and SYDVKM. The CDR3 region is CASSLTELGRLGVSDPNIQYF. The CDR3 nucleotides read TGTGCCAGCAGTTTAACCGAGCTTGGACGTCTCGGGGTTAGCGACCCAAACATTCAGTACTTC.

The genes are TRBV10-3 and TRBJ2-5; weak D call: TRBD2 (6 bases). Germline CDR1 ENHRY, CDR2 SYGVKD. The CDR3 sequence is 13 residues long. Trimming removed 8 bases from V and 8 bases from J, with 18 bases in between. The DNA for the CDR3 is TGTGCCATCGCCGGGACTCACCCCGGTACCCAGTACTTC. This translates into CAIAGTHPGTQYF.

The chain is built from TRBV29-1 and TRBJ2-3, with 12 bases matching TRBD1. Germline V gene data show CDR1 as SQVTM and CDR2 as ANQGSEA. This CDR3 is built from 14 residues. Trimming removed 6 bases from V and 6 bases from J; junction bases left unmatched: 7. CDR3 region: CSVNWDRGPDTQYF. DNA of the CDR3: TGCAGCGTCAACTGGGACAGGGGGCCTGATACGCAGTATTTT.

The chain combines TRBV7-9 with TRBJ2-1; the D gene could be TRBD1 or TRBD2 (5 bases each). CDR1 SEHNR and CDR2 FQNEAQ come from the germline V gene (reference sequence). The CDR3 length is 17 residues. The germline V and J ends were trimmed by 5 bases and 1 base, with 18 bases remaining between them. The CDR3 bases are TGTGCCAGCAGCGACCCGGGACCGATCAGTTCCTACAATGAGCAGTTCTTC. This sequence encodes CASSDPGPISSYNEQFF.

With regard to this clone: Sequence at one end of the junction differs from germline and may be a read error. The same CDR3 is also encoded by other DNA sequences in this sample. The gene calls are TRBV7-9 and TRBJ2-7; D is possibly TRBD2 (5 bases). CDR3 size: 14 residues. Germline CDR1 SEHNR, CDR2 FQNEAQ (reference sequence). CDR3 DNA: TGTGCCAGCAGCCGACAAAACCGAGGAGCGGCTCCGCACTTC. It specifies CASSRQNRGAAPHF.

CDR3 region: CASSLARATADTQYF. CDR3 nucleotides: TGTGCCAGCAGCTTAGCTCGGGCTACGGCAGATACGCAGTATTTT. The rearrangement links TRBV11-2 to TRBJ2-3, with no clear D. Germline assignment: CDR1 SGHAT and CDR2 FQNNGV. V lost 1 base, J lost 4 bases, and 12 bases lay in between. This CDR3 spans 15 amino acids.

The chain links TRBV7-2 to TRBJ2-2, with 9 bases lining up with TRBD1. V gave up 3 bases and J gave up 4 bases; unmatched junction bases: 3. The V gene's germline CDR1 is SGHTA and CDR2 FQGNSA. CDR3 length equals 15 residues. The CDR3 DNA is TGTGCCAGCAGCTTCACAGGGGGCGTCACCGGGGAGCTGTTTTTT. This encodes CASSFTGGVTGELFF. Full variable domain (outside the CDR3, taken from reference TRBV7-2 and TRBJ2-2): GAGVSQSPSNKVTEKGKDVELRCDPISGHTALYWYRQSLGQGLEFLIYFQGNSAPDKSGLPSDRFSAERTGGSVSTLTIQRTQQEDSAVYLCASSFTGGVTGELFFGEGSRLTVL.

This chain uses TRBV5-5 with TRBJ2-5; possibly TRBD2 for D (6 bases). In germline, CDR1 is SGHKS, CDR2 YYEKEE (reference sequence). The CDR3 covers 16 residues. The V end was cut by 0 bases, the J end by 1 base, with 13 bases between. The CDR3 spells CASSLAVTRGQETQYF. The CDR3 bases are TGTGCCAGCAGCTTGGCCGTGACTAGGGGCCAAGAGACCCAGTACTTC.

The V and J genes are TRBV21-1 and TRBJ2-3; the D call in the table, TRBD2, was not verified against the DNA. TRBV21-1 is flagged as a pseudogene. CDR3 size: 16 residues. The CDR3: CASSKGPSEGTDTQYF. CDR3 DNA sequence: TGTGCCAGCAGCAAAGGGCCTAGCGAAGGCACAGATACGCAGTATTTT.

In its sample, this clone was seen a few times. The chain uses TRBV5-1 and TRBJ2-2, with a tentative D call TRBD2 (6 bases). The V and J ends lost 7 bases and 0 bases respectively, with 13 bases between them. The CDR3 sequence is 15 residues long. Germline V CDR1 and CDR2: SGHRS, YFSETQ. The CDR3 nucleotides read TGCGCCAGCGCACTGAGCGGGTCGAACACCGGGGAGCTGTTTTTT. It yields the protein CASALSGSNTGELFF. Full variable domain (missing parts from reference TRBV5-1 and TRBJ2-2): KAGVTQTPRYLIKTRGQQVTLSCSPISGHRSVSWYQQTPGQGLQFLFEYFSETQRNKGNFPGRFSGRQFSNSRSEMNVSTLELGDSALYLCASALSGSNTGELFFGEGSRLTVL.